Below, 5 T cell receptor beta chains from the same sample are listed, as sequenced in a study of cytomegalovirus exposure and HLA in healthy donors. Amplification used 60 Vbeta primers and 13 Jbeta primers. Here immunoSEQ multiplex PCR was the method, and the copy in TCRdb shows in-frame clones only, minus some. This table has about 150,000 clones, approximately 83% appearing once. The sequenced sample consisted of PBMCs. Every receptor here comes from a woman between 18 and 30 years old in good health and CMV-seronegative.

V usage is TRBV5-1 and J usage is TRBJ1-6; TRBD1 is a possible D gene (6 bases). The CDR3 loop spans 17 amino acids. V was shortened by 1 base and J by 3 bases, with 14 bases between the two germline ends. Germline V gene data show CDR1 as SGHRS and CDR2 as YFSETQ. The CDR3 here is CASSLRGRGSYNSPLHF. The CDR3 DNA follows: TGCGCCAGCAGCTTGAGGGGCAGGGGAAGCTATAATTCACCCCTCCACTTT.

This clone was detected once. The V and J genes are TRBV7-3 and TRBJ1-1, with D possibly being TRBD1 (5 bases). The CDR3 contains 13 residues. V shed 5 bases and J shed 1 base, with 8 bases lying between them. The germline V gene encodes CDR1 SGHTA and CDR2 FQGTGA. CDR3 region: CASSLQANTEAFF. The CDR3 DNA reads TGTGCCAGCAGCCTACAGGCGAACACTGAAGCTTTCTTT.

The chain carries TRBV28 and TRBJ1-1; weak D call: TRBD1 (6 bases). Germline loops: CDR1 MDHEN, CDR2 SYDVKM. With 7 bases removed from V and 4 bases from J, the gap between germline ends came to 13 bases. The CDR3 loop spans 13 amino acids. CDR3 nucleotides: TGTGCCAGCACTCCAGGGGCCCCCACTGAAGCTTTCTTT. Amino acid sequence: CASTPGAPTEAFF.

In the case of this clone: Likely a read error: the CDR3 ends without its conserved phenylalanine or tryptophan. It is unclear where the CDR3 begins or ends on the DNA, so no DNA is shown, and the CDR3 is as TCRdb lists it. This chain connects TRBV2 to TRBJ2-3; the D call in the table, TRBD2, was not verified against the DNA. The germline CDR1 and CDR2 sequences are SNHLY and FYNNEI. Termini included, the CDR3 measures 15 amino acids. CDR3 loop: CASSEGVGKRGSLLT.

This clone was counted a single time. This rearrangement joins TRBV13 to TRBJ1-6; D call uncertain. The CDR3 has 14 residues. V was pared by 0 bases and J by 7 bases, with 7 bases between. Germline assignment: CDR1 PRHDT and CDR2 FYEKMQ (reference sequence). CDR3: CASSLGGPNSPLHF. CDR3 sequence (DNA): TGTGCCAGCAGCTTAGGGGGCCCAAATTCACCCCTCCACTTT.